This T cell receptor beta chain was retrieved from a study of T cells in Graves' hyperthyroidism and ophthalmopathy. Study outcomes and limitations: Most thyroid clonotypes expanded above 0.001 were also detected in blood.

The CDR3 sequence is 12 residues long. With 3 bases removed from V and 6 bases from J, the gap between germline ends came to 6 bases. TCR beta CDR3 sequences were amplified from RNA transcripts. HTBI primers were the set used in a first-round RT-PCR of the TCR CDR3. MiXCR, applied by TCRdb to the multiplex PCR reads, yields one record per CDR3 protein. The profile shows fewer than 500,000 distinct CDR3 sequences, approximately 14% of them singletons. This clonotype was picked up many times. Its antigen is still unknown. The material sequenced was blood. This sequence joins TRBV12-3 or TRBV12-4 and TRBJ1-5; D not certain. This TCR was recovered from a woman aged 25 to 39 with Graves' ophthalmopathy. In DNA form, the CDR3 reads TGTGCCAGCAGTTTTTGGGGTCAGCCCCAGCATTTT. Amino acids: CASSFWGQPQHF.